This T cell receptor beta chain stems from a study of T cell responses to AZD1222 COVID-19 vaccine. Study-level results: Researchers report vaccine-associated CD4 TCRs spanning spike, with dominance at 160-218 and 743-854. Samples come after the peak T cell response, not at day 14. In a largely white British group with more females than males, clonal diversity was possibly underestimated. Unmutated variant regions reportedly attract nearly half of all spike-specific TCRs.

Notes on this clone: Its antigen is undetermined.

CDR1 and CDR2 from the germline V gene are KGHDR and SFDVKD. Deletions cut 4 bases from V and 2 bases from J, with 7 bases between. The CDR3 is 13 residues long. The assay was immunoSEQ multiplex PCR, and TCRdb's table has in-frame clones only and misses some. The table has 70,000 or so clones, roughly 84% seen once; the top ten hold approximately 25%. V gene TRBV24-1 combines with J gene TRBJ2-5; the D is unclear. The clonotype was recovered from an adult in good health. Sequenced here: peripheral blood, sampled on day 0 of AZD1222 vaccination. The CDR3 loop reads CATSDRSQETQYF. CDR3 in DNA: TGTGCCACCAGTGACAGAAGTCAAGAGACCCAGTACTTC.